The sequence of this TCR beta chain was determined in a study of CD8 T cells in ankylosing spondylitis. From germline, CDR1 is SGHRS and CDR2 YFSETQ. V was shortened by 3 bases and J by 2 bases, with 6 bases between the two germline ends. The CDR3 has 13 amino acids. This clonotype was detected ten times or more. Its antigen is as yet unknown. Study-wide results and caveats: As for the disease-linked clones, they showed a CD8+ phenotype and occurred at relatively low frequencies in peripheral blood.

TCRdb redid the calling of the 5' RACE reads with MiXCR, one entry per CDR3 protein. The sample lists approximately 140,000 distinct CDR3 sequences; approximately 8.4% were seen once. The receptor comes from a male donor with ankylosing spondylitis. Sequences were obtained from synovial fluid, either unsorted or a sorted T cell fraction (not recorded which). The V and J genes are TRBV5-1 and TRBJ1-3, with D possibly TRBD1 on 6 matching bases. Written as DNA, the CDR3 is TGCGCCAGCAGCTGGGACACTGGAAACACCATATATTTT. Encoded protein: CASSWDTGNTIYF.